The 3 T cell receptor beta chains below come from one sample, sequenced in a study of OX40 agonist ivuxolimab in advanced cancers. Measured with immunoSEQ multiplex PCR; TCRdb has only the in-frame clones, and not every one. The table lists tens of thousands of clones, about 90% of them singletons. The source was CD4+ or CD8+ T cells sorted from blood, collected in a trial of the OX40 agonist ivuxolimab. These receptor sequences come from an adult with an advanced solid tumor such as melanoma, head and neck, liver or kidney cancer.

This sequence joins TRBV11-2 and TRBJ1-1, with TRBD1 identical over 7 bases. V lost 4 bases, J lost 5 bases, and 7 bases stayed unmatched. The CDR3 has 14 residues. Germline V gives CDR1 SGHAT, CDR2 FQNNGV. CDR3 region: CASSYYRGGTEAFF. The CDR3 nucleotides read TGTGCCAGCAGCTATTACAGGGGAGGAACTGAAGCTTTCTTT.

J is TRBJ2-7 and V is TRBV7-2; either TRBD1 or TRBD2 may supply D (5 bases each). The CDR3 is made up of 15 amino acids. The germline V gene encodes CDR1 SGHTA and CDR2 FQGNSA. The V and J ends lost 0 bases and 0 bases respectively, with 9 bases between them. CDR3 nucleotides: TGTGCCAGCAGCTTAGCAGTGGGGGTCTCCTACGAGCAGTACTTC. Translation: CASSLAVGVSYEQYF.

The chain carries TRBV5-1 and TRBJ2-2; possibly TRBD2 for D (5 bases). V was pared by 0 bases and J by 7 bases, with 10 bases between. Germline CDR1 reads SGHRS; CDR2 reads YFSETQ. The CDR3 length is 14 residues. This chain's CDR3 is CASSLVLDGGELFF. In nucleotides, the CDR3 is TGCGCCAGCAGCTTGGTACTAGATGGCGGGGAGCTGTTTTTT.